This TCR beta chain was documented in a study of T cells in Graves' hyperthyroidism and ophthalmopathy. General observations from the study: Most clonotypes expanded in the thyroid (above 0.001) were also present in blood.

CDR3 length: 13 residues. The ends lost 3 bases at V and 7 bases at J; junction bases unmatched: 5. Germline V gives CDR1 SGDLS, CDR2 YYNGEE. RNA transcripts were the template for amplifying TCR beta CDR3 regions. First-round RT-PCR of the TCR CDR3 relied on the HTBI primer set. TCRdb reprocessed the multiplex PCR reads with MiXCR, giving one entry per CDR3 protein. Altogether 300,000 to 450,000 distinct CDR3 sequences are present, approximately 13% being singletons, with the ten largest covering 8% to 13%. As for this clonotype: Its matching antigen is unknown.

The clonotype comes from a woman in her sixties or seventies with Graves' hyperthyroidism. The chain recombines TRBV9 with TRBJ1-1; TRBD1 agrees at 8 bases. Sequences were obtained from blood. The CDR3 region has the DNA TGTGCCAGCAGCGAGACAGGGGTTGGTGAAGCTTTCTTT. As protein: CASSETGVGEAFF.